This TCR beta chain was captured in a study of blood T cell repertoires in COVID-19. Germline V gene data show CDR1 as SGHTA and CDR2 as FQGNSA. This CDR3 is 13 amino acids long. V was pared by 5 bases and J by 4 bases, with 5 bases of the junction left unmatched. Method: immunoSEQ multiplex PCR; TCRdb's copy keeps in-frame clones and lacks some. This sample carries about 310,000 clones, roughly 90% of them seen once, and the ten largest clones take almost 9.5%. Sequenced sample: PBMCs or T cells enriched from blood (not recorded which). The receptor was isolated from a woman under 40 who had recovered from COVID-19. The V and J genes are TRBV7-2 and TRBJ2-7; 7 bases align to TRBD1. DNA for the CDR3: TGTGCCAGCAGCCAGGGACAGCATTACGAGCAGTACTTC. Amino acids: CASSQGQHYEQYF.